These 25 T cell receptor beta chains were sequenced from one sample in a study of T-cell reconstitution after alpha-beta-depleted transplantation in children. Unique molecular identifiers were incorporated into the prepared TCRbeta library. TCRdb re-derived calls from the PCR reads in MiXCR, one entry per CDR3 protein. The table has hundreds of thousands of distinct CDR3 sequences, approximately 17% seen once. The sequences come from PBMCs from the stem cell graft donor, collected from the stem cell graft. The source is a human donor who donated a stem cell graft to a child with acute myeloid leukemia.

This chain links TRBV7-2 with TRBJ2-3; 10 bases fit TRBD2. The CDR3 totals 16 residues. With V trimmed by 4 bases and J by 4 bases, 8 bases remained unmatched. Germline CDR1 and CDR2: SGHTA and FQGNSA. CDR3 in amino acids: CASSSFSGGPADTQYF. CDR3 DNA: TGTGCCAGCAGCTCCTTTAGCGGGGGGCCCGCAGATACGCAGTATTTT.

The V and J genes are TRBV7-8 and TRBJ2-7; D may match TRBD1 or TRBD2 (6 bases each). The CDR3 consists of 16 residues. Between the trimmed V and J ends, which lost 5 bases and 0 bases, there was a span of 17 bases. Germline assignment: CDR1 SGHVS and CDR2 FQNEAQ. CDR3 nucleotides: TGTGCCAGCAGCACCGAGGGGGGACAAAACTCCTACGAGCAGTACTTC. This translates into CASSTEGGQNSYEQYF.

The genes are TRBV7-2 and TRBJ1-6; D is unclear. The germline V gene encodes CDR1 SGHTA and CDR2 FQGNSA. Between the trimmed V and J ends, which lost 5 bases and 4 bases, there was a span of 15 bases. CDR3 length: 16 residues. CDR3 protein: CASSRLILIYNSPLHF. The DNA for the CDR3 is TGTGCCAGCAGCCGCCTCATACTTATTTATAATTCACCCCTCCACTTT. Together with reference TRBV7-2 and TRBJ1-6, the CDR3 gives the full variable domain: GAGVSQSPSNKVTEKGKDVELRCDPISGHTALYWYRQSLGQGLEFLIYFQGNSAPDKSGLPSDRFSAERTGGSVSTLTIQRTQQEDSAVYLCASSRLILIYNSPLHFGNGTRLTVT.

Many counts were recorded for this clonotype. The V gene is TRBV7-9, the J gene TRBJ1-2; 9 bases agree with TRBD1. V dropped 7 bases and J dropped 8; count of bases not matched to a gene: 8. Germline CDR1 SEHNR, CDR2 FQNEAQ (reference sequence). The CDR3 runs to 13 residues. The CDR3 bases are TGTGCCAGCACCCCACAGGGGGCGAGGGGCTACACCTTC. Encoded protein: CASTPQGARGYTF.

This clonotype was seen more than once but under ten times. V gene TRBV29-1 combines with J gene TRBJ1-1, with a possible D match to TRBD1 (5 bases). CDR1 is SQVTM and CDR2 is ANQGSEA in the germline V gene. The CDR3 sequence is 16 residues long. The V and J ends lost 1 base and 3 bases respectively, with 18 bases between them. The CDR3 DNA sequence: TGCAGCGTTGAAGTTCCTAGTGAGGGGCTCTACACTGAAGCTTTCTTT. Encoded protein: CSVEVPSEGLYTEAFF.

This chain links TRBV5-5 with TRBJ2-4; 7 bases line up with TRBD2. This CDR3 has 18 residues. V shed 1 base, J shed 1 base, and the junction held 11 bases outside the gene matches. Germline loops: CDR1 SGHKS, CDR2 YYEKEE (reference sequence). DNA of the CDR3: TGTGCCAGCAGCTTGTCTTTCTCGGGGGGAATGGCCAAAAACATTCAGTACTTC. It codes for CASSLSFSGGMAKNIQYF. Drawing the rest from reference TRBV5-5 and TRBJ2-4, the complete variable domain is DAGVTQSPTHLIKTRGQQVTLRCSPISGHKSVSWYQQVLGQGPQFIFQYYEKEERGRGNFPDRFSARQFPNYSSELNVNALLLGDSALYLCASSLSFSGGMAKNIQYFGAGTRLSVL.

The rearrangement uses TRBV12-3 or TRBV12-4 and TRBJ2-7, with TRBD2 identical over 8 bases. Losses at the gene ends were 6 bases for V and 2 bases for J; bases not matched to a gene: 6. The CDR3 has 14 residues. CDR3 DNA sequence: TGTGCCAGCAGCTCGAGCGGGGGAACCTACGAGCAGTACTTC. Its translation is CASSSSGGTYEQYF.

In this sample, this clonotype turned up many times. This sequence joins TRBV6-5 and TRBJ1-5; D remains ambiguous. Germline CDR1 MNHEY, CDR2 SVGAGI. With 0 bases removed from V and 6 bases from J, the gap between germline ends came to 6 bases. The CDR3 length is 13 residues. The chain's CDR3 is CASSYSPVQPQHF. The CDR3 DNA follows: TGTGCCAGCAGTTACTCCCCCGTTCAGCCCCAGCATTTT.

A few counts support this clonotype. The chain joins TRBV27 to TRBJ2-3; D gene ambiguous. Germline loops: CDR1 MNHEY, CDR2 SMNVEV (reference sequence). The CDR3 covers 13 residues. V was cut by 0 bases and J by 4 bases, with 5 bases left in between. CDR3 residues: CASSLSISDTQYF. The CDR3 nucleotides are TGTGCCAGCAGTTTATCAATTTCAGATACGCAGTATTTT.

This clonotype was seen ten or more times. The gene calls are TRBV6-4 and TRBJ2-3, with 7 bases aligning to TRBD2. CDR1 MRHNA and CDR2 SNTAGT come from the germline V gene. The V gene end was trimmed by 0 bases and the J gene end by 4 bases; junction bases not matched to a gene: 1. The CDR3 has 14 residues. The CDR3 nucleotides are TGTGCCAGCAGTGACTCGAGCGGGGCAGATACGCAGTATTTT. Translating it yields CASSDSSGADTQYF.

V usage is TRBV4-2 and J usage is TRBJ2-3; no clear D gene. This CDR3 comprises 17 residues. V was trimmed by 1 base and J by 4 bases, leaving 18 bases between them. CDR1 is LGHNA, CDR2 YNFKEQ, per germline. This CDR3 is CASSQGGVLVRADTQYF. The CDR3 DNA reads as TGTGCCAGCAGCCAAGGGGGTGTACTGGTCCGCGCAGATACGCAGTATTTT.

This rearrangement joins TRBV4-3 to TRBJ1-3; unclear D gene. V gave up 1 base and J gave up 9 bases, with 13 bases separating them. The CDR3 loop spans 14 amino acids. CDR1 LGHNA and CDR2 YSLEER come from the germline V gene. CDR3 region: CASSQGLGITTIYF. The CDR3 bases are TGCGCCAGCAGCCAAGGCCTAGGGATTACCACCATATATTTT.

The CDR3 DNA follows: TGCAGTGCTAGAGTCTCGGAGGGGCGGGGGATTACAGATACGCAGTATTTT. It encodes CSARVSEGRGITDTQYF. This chain links TRBV20-1 with TRBJ2-3; 7 bases line up with TRBD2. The CDR3 is made up of 17 amino acids. Germline V lookup: CDR1 DFQATT, CDR2 SNEGSKA (reference sequence). Trimming removed 1 base from V and 3 bases from J; junction bases left unmatched: 13.

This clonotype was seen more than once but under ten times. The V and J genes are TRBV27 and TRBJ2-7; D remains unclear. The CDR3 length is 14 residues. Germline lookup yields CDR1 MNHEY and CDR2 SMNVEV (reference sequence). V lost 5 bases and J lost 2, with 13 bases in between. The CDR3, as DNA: TGTGCCAGCAGTCCCATAAAATCCCCCTACGAGCAGTACGTC. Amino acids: CASSPIKSPYEQYV.

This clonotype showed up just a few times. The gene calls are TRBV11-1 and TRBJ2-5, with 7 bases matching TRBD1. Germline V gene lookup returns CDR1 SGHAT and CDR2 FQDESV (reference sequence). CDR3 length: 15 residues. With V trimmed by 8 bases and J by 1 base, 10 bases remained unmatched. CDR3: CASVRKGDSQETQYF. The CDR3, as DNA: TGTGCCAGCGTCAGGAAGGGGGACAGCCAAGAGACCCAGTACTTC.

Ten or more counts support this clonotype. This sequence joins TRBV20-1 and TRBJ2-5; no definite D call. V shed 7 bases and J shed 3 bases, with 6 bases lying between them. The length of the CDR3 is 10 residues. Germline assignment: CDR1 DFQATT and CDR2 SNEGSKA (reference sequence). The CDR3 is CSVKEETQYF. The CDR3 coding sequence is TGCAGTGTGAAGGAAGAGACCCAGTACTTC.

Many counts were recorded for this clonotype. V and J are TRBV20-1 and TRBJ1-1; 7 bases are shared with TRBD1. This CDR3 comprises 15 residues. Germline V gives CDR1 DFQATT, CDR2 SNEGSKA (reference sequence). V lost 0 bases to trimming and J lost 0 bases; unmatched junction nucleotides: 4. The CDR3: CSARDRTGLNTEAFF. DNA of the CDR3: TGCAGTGCTAGAGATAGGACAGGATTGAACACTGAAGCTTTCTTT.

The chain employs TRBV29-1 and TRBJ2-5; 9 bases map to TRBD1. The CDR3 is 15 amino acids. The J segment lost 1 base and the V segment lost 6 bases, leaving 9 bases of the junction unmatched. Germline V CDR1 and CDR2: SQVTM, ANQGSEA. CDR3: CSVMGGQGFQETQYF. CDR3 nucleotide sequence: TGCAGCGTAATGGGGGGACAGGGCTTCCAAGAGACCCAGTACTTC.

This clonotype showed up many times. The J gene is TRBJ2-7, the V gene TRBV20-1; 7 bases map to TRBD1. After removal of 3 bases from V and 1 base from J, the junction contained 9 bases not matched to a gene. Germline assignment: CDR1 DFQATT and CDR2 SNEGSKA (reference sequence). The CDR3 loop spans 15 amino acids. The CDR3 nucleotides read TGCAGTGCTAGCGGTAAGAGGGGGCGTTCCTACGAGCAGTACTTC. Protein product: CSASGKRGRSYEQYF.

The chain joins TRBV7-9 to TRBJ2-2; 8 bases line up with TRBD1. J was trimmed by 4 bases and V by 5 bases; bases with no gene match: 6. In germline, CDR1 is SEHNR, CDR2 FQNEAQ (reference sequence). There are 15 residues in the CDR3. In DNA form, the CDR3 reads TGTGCCAGCAGCCATCGGACAGGGTTCACCGGGGAGCTGTTTTTT. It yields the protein CASSHRTGFTGELFF.

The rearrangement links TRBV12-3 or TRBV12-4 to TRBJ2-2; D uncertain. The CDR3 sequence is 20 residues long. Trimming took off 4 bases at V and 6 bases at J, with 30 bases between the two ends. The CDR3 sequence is CASSSSDLTGWRGEAGELFF. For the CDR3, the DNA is TGTGCCAGCAGTTCATCCGACTTGACCGGCTGGAGAGGAGAGGCCGGGGAGCTGTTTTTT.

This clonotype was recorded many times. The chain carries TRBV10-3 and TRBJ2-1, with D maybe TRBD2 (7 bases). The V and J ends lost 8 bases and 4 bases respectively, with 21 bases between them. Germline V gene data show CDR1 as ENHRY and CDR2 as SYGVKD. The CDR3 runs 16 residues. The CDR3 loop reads CAIPDRGGDQYNEQFF. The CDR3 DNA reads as TGTGCCATCCCAGACCGAGGGGGGGACCAGTACAATGAGCAGTTCTTC.

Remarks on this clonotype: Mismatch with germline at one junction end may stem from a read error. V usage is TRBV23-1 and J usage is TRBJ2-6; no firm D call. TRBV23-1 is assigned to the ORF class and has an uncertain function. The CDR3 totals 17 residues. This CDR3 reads CASSQGFSSSGANVLTF. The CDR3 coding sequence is TGTGCCAGCAGTCAAGGGTTTTCCTCCTCTGGGGCCAACGTCCTGACTTTC.

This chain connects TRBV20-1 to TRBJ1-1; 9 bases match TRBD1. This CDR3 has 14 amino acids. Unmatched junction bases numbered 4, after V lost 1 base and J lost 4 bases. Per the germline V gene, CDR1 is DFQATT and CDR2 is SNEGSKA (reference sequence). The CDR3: CSARGDRVPTEAFF. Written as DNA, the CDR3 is TGCAGTGCTAGAGGGGACAGGGTTCCCACTGAAGCTTTCTTT.

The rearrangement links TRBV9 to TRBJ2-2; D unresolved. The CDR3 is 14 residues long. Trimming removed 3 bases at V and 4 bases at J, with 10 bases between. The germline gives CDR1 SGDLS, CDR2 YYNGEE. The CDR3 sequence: CASSAQMGTGELFF. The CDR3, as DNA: TGTGCCAGCAGCGCCCAGATGGGCACCGGGGAGCTGTTTTTT. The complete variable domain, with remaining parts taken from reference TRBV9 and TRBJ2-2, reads DSGVTQTPKHLITATGQRVTLRCSPRSGDLSVYWYQQSLDQGLQFLIQYYNGEERAKGNILERFSAQQFPDLHSELNLSSLELGDSALYFCASSAQMGTGELFFGEGSRLTVL.